These T cell receptor beta chains were read from a single sample in a study of human T cells and chemical hapten exposure. TCRdb re-called the RACE reads with MiXCR, one entry per CDR3 protein. Seen here are 50,000 to 70,000 distinct CDR3 sequences, under 7.5% observed once, and the top ten hold 3.4%. Sequenced input: whole blood. These receptor sequences come from a female donor in good health. Some clones in this sample may be carry-over from other donors' samples. Both conserved end residues are part of each CDR3. A D gene is named only where the DNA matches it firmly. Clone size is given for some rows only: seen once, a few or many times, or a class if the clone is expanded.

>TRBJ2-2|few|.|TRBV4-1
TGCGCCAGCAGCGTGGGGGGGCTGAACACCGGGGAGCTGTTTTTT
CASSVGGLNTGELFF
>TRBJ2-2|many|.|TRBV6-1
TGTGCCAGCAGTGAAGCGGGAGACACCGGGGAGCTGTTTTTT
CASSEAGDTGELFF
>TRBJ1-4|many|TRBD1|TRBV27
TGTGCCAGCAGTTTCACAGGGGGGAATGAAAAACTGTTTTTT
CASSFTGGNEKLFF
>TRBJ1-5|few|TRBD1|TRBV7-8
TGTGCCAGCAGCTTATCCGGGACAGGGGGAGTTCAGCCCCAGCATTTT
CASSLSGTGGVQPQHF
>TRBJ2-1|few|TRBD1|TRBV7-2
TGTGCCAGCAGACCAACCGGGACAGGGGGCAAAAATGAGCAGTTCTTC
CASRPTGTGGKNEQFF
>TRBJ2-7|few|.|TRBV4-2
TGTGCCAGCAGCCAAGGGACAGCAGCCTACGAGCAGTACTTC
CASSQGTAAYEQYF
>TRBJ2-7|few|.|TRBV5-6
TGTGCCAGCAGCTTGTACGGGATCTACGAGCAGTACTTC
CASSLYGIYEQYF
>TRBJ2-7|many|TRBD1|TRBV6-1
TGTGCCAGCAGTGAAGTTGGGACAGGGTGGTACGAGCAGTACTTC
CASSEVGTGWYEQYF
>TRBJ1-5|many|.|TRBV9
TGTGCCAGCAGCGTAGATCTTGGTCAGCCCCAGCATTTT
CASSVDLGQPQHF
>TRBJ2-7|many|TRBD2|TRBV12-3/TRBV12-4
TGTGCCAGCAGCCGGGGACTAGCGGGAGTCTCCTACGAGCAGTACTTC
CASSRGLAGVSYEQYF
>TRBJ2-5|.|.|TRBV28
TGTGCCAGCAGTCAAATCAGGACCCCAAGGGCCCAGTACTTC
CASSQIRTPRAQYF
>TRBJ2-1|many|.|TRBV7-8
TGTGCCAGCAGCCAGTTGGGGCAGGGAAATAGTGAGCAGTTCTTC
CASSQLGQGNSEQFF
>TRBJ1-1|.|.|TRBV7-3
TGTGCCAGCAGCTTAAGAAGATTAGGGGACTTGACTGAAGCTTTCTTT
CASSLRRLGDLTEAFF
>TRBJ2-6|.|.|TRBV9
TGTGCCAGCAGCGTTAGGCAGGAAGGGGCCAACGTCCTGACTTTC
CASSVRQEGANVLTF
>TRBJ2-5|few|.|TRBV29-1
TGCAGCGTTGAAACCAGGGCCTCCCAAGAGACCCAGTACTTC
CSVETRASQETQYF
>TRBJ2-7|many|.|TRBV27
TGTGCCAGCAGTCACGACCCCGGTGGGGAGCAGTACTTC
CASSHDPGGEQYF
>TRBJ2-7|many|.|TRBV20-1
TGCAGTGCTGGAAGAAGGGAGCAGTACTTC
CSAGRREQYF
>TRBJ2-3|many|TRBD1|TRBV28
TGTGCCAGCAGCCCGCTGATTGGGACAGGGACCTTGGATACGCAGTATTTT
CASSPLIGTGTLDTQYF
>TRBJ2-6|.|TRBD2|TRBV13
TGTGCCAGCAGCTCCCTAGCGGGAGGGCCTCCCGGGGCCAACGTCCTGACTTTC
CASSSLAGGPPGANVLTF
>TRBJ1-2|many|.|TRBV28
TGTGCCAGCAGTTTTGCAGGGGTCTTAAATGGCTACACCTTC
CASSFAGVLNGYTF
>TRBJ1-5|many|.|TRBV2
TGTGCCAGCAGAGACGACAGTCTTAATCAGCCCCAGCATTTT
CASRDDSLNQPQHF
>TRBJ1-6|many|.|TRBV10-3
TGTGCCATCAGTGAGTCGTACGGAAGCTCCTATAATTCACCCCTCCACTTT
CAISESYGSSYNSPLHF
>TRBJ2-3|.|.|TRBV20-1
TGCAGTGCTAGAGTGACCGGGACTAGCACAGATACGCAGTATTTT
CSARVTGTSTDTQYF
>TRBJ2-4|many|.|TRBV2
TGTGCCAGCAGACGGACCAGAGAAAACATTCAGTACTTC
CASRRTRENIQYF
>TRBJ2-1|few|.|TRBV20-1
TGCAGTGCCGGACAGTACAATGAGCAGTTCTTC
CSAGQYNEQFF
>TRBJ1-1|few|.|TRBV7-8
TGTGCCAGCAGCTTAGTCACACAGAACACTGAAGCTTTCTTT
CASSLVTQNTEAFF
>TRBJ2-7|many|.|TRBV30
TGTGCCTGTAACAAGGACCCCTACGAGCAGTACTTC
CACNKDPYEQYF
>TRBJ2-7|few|.|TRBV28
TGTGCCAGCAGTTTGGGCCAGTACGAGCAGTACTTC
CASSLGQYEQYF
>TRBJ1-4|.|.|TRBV19
TGTGCCACCCTATCCGGGGGCATCGCTAATGAAAAACTGTTTTTT
CATLSGGIANEKLFF
>TRBJ1-1|few|.|TRBV5-4
TGTGCCAGCAGCCCACAGACAGGTTCCTACACTGAAGCTTTCTTT
CASSPQTGSYTEAFF
>TRBJ2-5|few|.|TRBV10-3
TGTGCCATCAGGAAGGGGACGGTTAGGGAACAAGAGACCCAGTACTTC
CAIRKGTVREQETQYF
>TRBJ2-7|many|.|TRBV11-2
TGTGCCAGCAGCTTAGAGTACGGCCCCGACTACGAGCAGTACTTC
CASSLEYGPDYEQYF
>TRBJ2-1|.|.|TRBV25-1
TGTGCCAGCAGTGAGCAGGGGAATGAGCAGTTCTTC
CASSEQGNEQFF
>TRBJ2-7|many|.|TRBV5-1
TGCGCCAGCAGCTTGGTCGGGGGTGTCGACTACGAGCAGTACTTC
CASSLVGGVDYEQYF
>TRBJ2-7|many|TRBD2|TRBV7-3
TGTGCCAGCAGCTCTCTAGCGGGGTACGAGCAGTACTTC
CASSSLAGYEQYF
>TRBJ2-1|many|TRBD2|TRBV20-1
TGCAGTGCTAGAGTTACGGGAGGGCCTATGCATGAGCAGTTCTTC
CSARVTGGPMHEQFF
>TRBJ2-1|few|TRBD1|TRBV29-1
TGCAGCGTTGAAGGAGGGACAGGGGGGTACAATGAGCAGTTCTTC
CSVEGGTGGYNEQFF